Below, 7 T cell receptor beta chains from the same sample are listed, as sequenced in a study of T cells in Graves' hyperthyroidism and ophthalmopathy. RNA transcripts provided the source from which TCR beta CDR3 regions were amplified. Primed by the HTBI set, a first-round RT-PCR was run on the TCR CDR3. TCRdb redid the calling of the multiplex PCR reads with MiXCR, one entry per CDR3 protein. Found here are fewer than 500,000 distinct CDR3 sequences, roughly 14% of them singletons; the top ten hold about 13%. Sequencing input: blood. The receptors were sampled from a man aged 18 to 30 with Graves' ophthalmopathy.

This chain uses TRBV24-1 with TRBJ2-5; D is possibly TRBD1 (6 bases). Germline V gene sequence: CDR1 KGHDR, CDR2 SFDVKD. With 1 base removed from V and 0 bases from J, the gap between germline ends came to 14 bases. CDR3 size: 17 residues. The CDR3 sequence: CATSDLPGWGHQETQYF. CDR3 in DNA: TGTGCCACCAGTGATTTACCTGGTTGGGGGCACCAAGAGACCCAGTACTTC.

This clonotype was picked up many times. The DNA for the CDR3 is TGTGCCAGCAGTGAATGGGGGTGGTTCCACTTT. Amino acids: CASSEWGWFHF. This chain connects TRBV2 to TRBJ1-6; D may be TRBD1 (5 bases). Deletions cut 2 bases from V and 17 bases from J, with 10 bases between. The CDR3 spans 11 residues. Germline-derived CDR1 and CDR2 are SNHLY and FYNNEI.

The chain combines TRBV11-2 with TRBJ1-4; D perhaps matches TRBD1 (6 bases). With 1 base removed from V and 4 bases from J, the gap between germline ends came to 10 bases. CDR3 length: 15 residues. Germline CDR1 and CDR2: SGHAT and FQNNGV. The CDR3 here is CASSLGTANNEKLFF. As DNA, the CDR3 is TGTGCCAGCAGCTTAGGGACAGCCAATAATGAAAAACTGTTTTTT.

This clonotype was counted between two and nine times. The chain uses TRBV10-2 and TRBJ1-4; no clear D. The CDR3 sequence is 14 residues long. Trimming shortened V by 4 bases and J by 2 bases, and 8 bases separated the two germline ends. Germline loops: CDR1 WSHSY, CDR2 SAAADI. The chain's CDR3 is CASSGTVTNEKLFF. CDR3 bases: TGCGCCAGCAGTGGGACGGTGACTAATGAAAAACTGTTTTTT.

In this sample, this clonotype turned up a few times. J is TRBJ2-7 and V is TRBV19, with TRBD1 identical over 9 bases. Germline CDR1 LNHDA, CDR2 SQIVND (reference sequence). The CDR3 is 14 residues long. V was clipped by 3 bases and J by 2 bases; unmatched bases: 2. In nucleotides, the CDR3 is TGTGCCAGTAGTATGTGGGACAGGGCCTACGAGCAGTACTTC. Its translation: CASSMWDRAYEQYF.

Ten or more counts support this clonotype. The chain has TRBV5-1 and TRBJ1-2; D unclear. CDR1 and CDR2 from the germline V gene are SGHRS and YFSETQ. The CDR3 spans 15 residues. Trimming shortened V by 1 base and J by 0 bases, and 10 bases separated the two germline ends. This CDR3 reads CASSLMGETNYGYTF. The CDR3 coding sequence is TGCGCCAGCAGCTTGATGGGCGAAACTAACTATGGCTACACCTTC.

The table lists this clonotype with many counts. The chain joins TRBV7-9 to TRBJ2-4; possibly TRBD2 for D (7 bases). The CDR3 contains 14 residues. V was clipped by 5 bases and J by 3 bases, with 11 bases between them. Germline loops: CDR1 SEHNR, CDR2 FQNEAQ (reference sequence). CDR3 loop: CASSRGGVKNIQYF. In DNA form, the CDR3 reads TGTGCCAGCAGCAGAGGGGGGGTCAAAAACATTCAGTACTTC.